These 3 T cell receptor beta chains originate from one sample sequenced in a study of shared clonotypes between healthy human individuals. Here immunoSEQ multiplex PCR was the method, and the copy in TCRdb shows in-frame clones only, minus some. Seen here are approximately 2.3 million clones, 90% to 95% observed once, and the top ten hold about 0.41%. The specimen sequenced was naive CD4+ T cells from PBMCs. As for subset: CD45RA+ positively selected. Source of these receptors: a man in his late teens or twenties in good health. Some clones in this sample may be carry-over from other donors' samples.

The rearrangement joins TRBV25-1 to TRBJ2-5; 12 nucleotides agree with TRBD2. CDR1 and CDR2 from the germline V gene are MGHDK and SYGVNS. The junction had 8 bases not matched to a gene; V was cut back by 7 bases and J by 5 bases. CDR3 length: 15 residues. The CDR3 coding sequence is TGTGCCAGCACCGAGACTAGCGGGAGTTCGGAGACCCAGTACTTC. Protein: CASTETSGSSETQYF. Looking up the rest from reference TRBV25-1 and TRBJ2-5 gives the full variable domain: EADIYQTPRYLVIGTGKKITLECSQTMGHDKMYWYQQDPGMELHLIHYSYGVNSTEKGDLSSESTVSRIRTEHFPLTLESARPSHTSQYLCASTETSGSSETQYFGPGTRLLVL.

The rearrangement joins TRBV4-1 to TRBJ2-7, with D tentatively TRBD1 or TRBD2 (5 bases each). The CDR3 has 21 residues. The V end was cut by 0 bases, the J end by 1 base, with 28 bases between. Germline assignment: CDR1 MGHRA and CDR2 YSYEKL. The CDR3 DNA follows: TGCGCCAGCAGCCAAGAGGGAACCGGGACCGCGAGCGCGCCAAAGTCCTACGAGCAGTACTTC. The encoded protein is CASSQEGTGTASAPKSYEQYF.

This sequence joins TRBV28 and TRBJ1-6; D unresolved. CDR3 length: 13 residues. The V gene lost 3 bases and the J gene lost 7 bases, with 7 bases spanning the gap. The V gene's germline CDR1 is MDHEN and CDR2 SYDVKM. The CDR3 reads CASSLTGNSPLHF. The CDR3 DNA reads TGTGCCAGCAGTTTGACGGGGAATTCACCCCTCCACTTT. Looking up the rest from reference TRBV28 and TRBJ1-6 gives the full variable domain: DVKVTQSSRYLVKRTGEKVFLECVQDMDHENMFWYRQDPGLGLRLIYFSYDVKMKEKGDIPEGYSVSREKKERFSLILESASTNQTSMYLCASSLTGNSPLHFGNGTRLTVT.